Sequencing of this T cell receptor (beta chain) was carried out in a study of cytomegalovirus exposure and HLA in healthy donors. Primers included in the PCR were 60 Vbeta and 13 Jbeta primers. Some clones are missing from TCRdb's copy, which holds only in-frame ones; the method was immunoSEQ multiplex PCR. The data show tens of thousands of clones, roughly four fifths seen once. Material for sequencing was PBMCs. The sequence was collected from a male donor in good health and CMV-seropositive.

In nucleotides, the CDR3 is TGTGCCAGTAGTATAGATTCTAGGGGTGATGAGCAGTTCTTC. Residues: CASSIDSRGDEQFF. This chain connects TRBV19 to TRBJ2-1, with TRBD1 as a possible D gene (5 bases). CDR1 and CDR2 (germline): LNHDA, SQIVND (reference sequence). V was clipped by 0 bases and J by 8 bases, with 11 bases between them. CDR3 length equals 14 residues.